This record looks at one T cell receptor beta chain sequence and its context. The target antigen is unknown. This record comes from a study of T-cell reconstitution after alpha-beta-depleted transplantation in children. Findings of the study overall: In some patients, recipient T cells and intrathymic progenitors surviving conditioning explained high day-60 diversity. Newly produced T cells mostly accounted for T-cell counts and diversity one year post-transplant. Several hundred graft clones that had expanded were reportedly the source of alpha-beta T cells about two months after transplant.

Germline lookup yields CDR1 KGHSH and CDR2 LQKENI. The CDR3 totals 16 residues. V shed 2 bases, J shed 4 bases, and the junction held 10 bases outside the gene matches. Preparing the TCRbeta library involved the use of unique molecular identifiers. MiXCR was run by TCRdb on the PCR reads, yielding one entry per CDR3 protein. The sample records roughly 340,000 distinct CDR3 sequences, around 15% being singletons. The chain couples TRBV18 to TRBJ1-1; TRBD1 matches 7 bases. The receptor was derived from a male patient between 2 and 15 years old who had a stem cell transplant for acute lymphoblastic leukemia, so the T cells may come from the graft donor. Specimen: PBMCs, mostly from graft donor cells, collected 360 days after TCRalphabeta/CD19-depleted stem cell transplant. The CDR3 here is CASSPNPGGRGTEAFF. The CDR3 region has the DNA TGTGCCAGCTCACCAAACCCAGGGGGACGAGGCACTGAAGCTTTCTTT.